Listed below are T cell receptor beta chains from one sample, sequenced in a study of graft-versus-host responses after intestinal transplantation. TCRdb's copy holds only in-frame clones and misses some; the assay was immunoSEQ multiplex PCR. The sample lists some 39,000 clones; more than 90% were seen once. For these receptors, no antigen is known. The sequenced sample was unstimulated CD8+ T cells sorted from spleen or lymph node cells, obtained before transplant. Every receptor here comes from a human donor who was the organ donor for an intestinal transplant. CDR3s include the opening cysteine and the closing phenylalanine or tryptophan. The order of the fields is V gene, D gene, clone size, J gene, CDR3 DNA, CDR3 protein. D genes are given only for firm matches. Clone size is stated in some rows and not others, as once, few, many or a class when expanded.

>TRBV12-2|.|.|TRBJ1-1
TGTGCAAGTCGCTTATATCAGGAATCTGTCCTGCGGGCGTTTTACACTGAAGCTTTCTTT
CASRLYQESVLRAFYTEAFF
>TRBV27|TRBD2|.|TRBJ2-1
TGTGCCAGCAGTTTGGTAGGGACTAGCGGGGGCCACTCCTACAATGAGCAGTTCTTC
CASSLVGTSGGHSYNEQFF
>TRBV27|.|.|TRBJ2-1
TGTGCCAGCGGTACCACGAGCTCCTACAATGAGCAGTTCTTC
CASGTTSSYNEQFF
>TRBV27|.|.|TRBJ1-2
TGTGCCAGCAGTCCCAGTGACTCCTATGGCTACACCTTC
CASSPSDSYGYTF
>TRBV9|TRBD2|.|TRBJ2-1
TGTGCCAGCAGCGTAGCTGGCGGGGGGGCCGGTCCGTACAATGAGCAGTTCTTC
CASSVAGGGAGPYNEQFF
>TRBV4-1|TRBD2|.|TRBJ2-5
TGCGCCAGCAGCCGAGGGACTAGCGGCCCCATAGGTTGGGAGACCCAGTACTTC
CASSRGTSGPIGWETQYF
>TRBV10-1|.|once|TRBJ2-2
TGCGCCAGCAGCCAAGTGGGGTCGGGCACCGGGGAGCTGTTTTTT
CASSQVGSGTGELFF
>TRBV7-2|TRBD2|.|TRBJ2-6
TGTGCCAGCAGCTTAGAGCGGGGGCCCGGGGGGGCCAACGTCCTGACTTTC
CASSLERGPGGANVLTF
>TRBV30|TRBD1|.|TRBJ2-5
TGTGCCTGCCCACAGGGGGATCAAGAGACCCAGTACTTC
CACPQGDQETQYF
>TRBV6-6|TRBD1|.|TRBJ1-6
TGTGCCAGCAGTTACTCAGGGGGCAATTCACCCCTCCACTTT
CASSYSGGNSPLHF
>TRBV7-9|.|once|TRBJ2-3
TGTGCCAGCAGCAGATCCGAGATTGATACGCAGTATTTT
CASSRSEIDTQYF
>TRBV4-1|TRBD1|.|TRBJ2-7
TGCGCCAGCAGCCAAGGCGGACAGGCAACCTACGAGCAGTACTTC
CASSQGGQATYEQYF